What follows are 6 T cell receptor beta chains derived from one specimen sequenced in a study of blood T cell repertoires in COVID-19. Libraries were prepared by immunoSEQ multiplex PCR; TCRdb keeps only in-frame clonotypes and omits some of them. The data show about 160,000 clones, under 80% seen once. What was sequenced was peripheral blood. The source is a man between 65 and 85 years old with acute or convalescent COVID-19.

The J gene is TRBJ2-3, the V gene TRBV5-4, with 8 bases matching TRBD2. With V trimmed by 1 base and J by 5 bases, 9 bases remained unmatched. The CDR3 loop spans 16 amino acids. Germline V gene sequence: CDR1 SGHNT, CDR2 YYREEE (reference sequence). The CDR3: CASSLRTSGGGDTQYF. The CDR3 DNA sequence: TGTGCCAGCAGCTTGAGAACTAGCGGTGGTGGAGATACGCAGTATTTT.

The chain combines TRBV10-3 with TRBJ2-7; 7 bases line up with TRBD1. The V gene's germline CDR1 is ENHRY and CDR2 SYGVKD. Trimming removed 2 bases from V and 0 bases from J; junction bases left unmatched: 10. The CDR3 contains 17 residues. CDR3 DNA: TGTGCCATCAGTGAGACAGGGACAGTTTCGGGCTCCTACGAGCAGTACTTC. Translating gives CAISETGTVSGSYEQYF.

This clone has more than one count but fewer than ten. V gene TRBV4-2 combines with J gene TRBJ2-2; D gene unclear. Germline CDR1 reads LGHNA; CDR2 reads YNFKEQ. V gave up 0 bases and J gave up 4 bases, with 9 bases separating them. The CDR3 runs 15 residues. CDR3 in DNA: TGTGCCAGCAGCCAAGATTGGCGGAGCACCGGGGAGCTGTTTTTT. Protein product: CASSQDWRSTGELFF.

This chain uses TRBV3-1 (or the pseudogene TRBV3-2) with TRBJ2-1; D not certain. Trimming removed 1 base from V and 4 bases from J, with 11 bases in between. CDR1 and CDR2 from the germline V gene are LGHDT and YNNKEL (reference sequence). The CDR3 is 15 residues long. The CDR3 region is CASSQGSRSYNEQFF. CDR3 nucleotide sequence: TGTGCCAGCAGCCAAGGGTCTAGGAGTTACAATGAGCAGTTCTTC.

The chain employs TRBV19 and TRBJ1-1; 7 nucleotides line up with TRBD1. The V gene's germline CDR1 is LNHDA and CDR2 SQIVND (reference sequence). CDR3 size: 12 residues. With V trimmed by 3 bases and J by 8 bases, 3 bases remained unmatched. The CDR3 sequence is CASSIRGKEAFF. In nucleotides, the CDR3 is TGTGCCAGTAGTATCAGGGGGAAAGAAGCTTTCTTT.

The chain uses TRBV15 and TRBJ2-3, with a possible D match to TRBD1 (5 bases). The V gene's germline CDR1 is LNHNV and CDR2 YYDKDF (reference sequence). Trimming stripped 5 bases from V and 4 bases from J, with 10 bases between. The CDR3 is made up of 13 amino acids. The chain's CDR3 is CATSVPGSDTQYF. CDR3 in DNA: TGTGCCACCAGCGTACCAGGGTCAGATACGCAGTATTTT.